Included here is one T cell receptor beta chain sequence, with context. One end of the junction fails to match germline, which may point to a read error. CDR3 length: 14 amino acids. Germline CDR1 is SGHTA and CDR2 is FQGNSA. These data belong to a study of cytomegalovirus exposure and HLA in healthy donors. Vbeta (60) and Jbeta (13) primers were used in the PCR. The data were produced by immunoSEQ multiplex PCR, yet TCRdb's version contains in-frame clones alone and is incomplete. The data show over 85,000 clones, roughly four fifths seen once. The sequenced material came from PBMCs. The TCR was taken from a male donor in good health and CMV-seropositive. The gene calls are TRBV7-2 and TRBJ2-7, with D maybe TRBD2 (5 bases). The DNA of the CDR3 is TGTGCCAGCAGCCCGCGGACTCGATCGTACGGGCAGTACTTC. It codes for CASSPRTRSYGQYF.